The sample holds one count of the clone carrying this T cell receptor beta chain. Its antigen is unidentified. There are 12 residues in the CDR3. Germline assignment: CDR1 LNHNV and CDR2 YYDKDF (reference sequence). Trimming took off 3 bases at V and 7 bases at J, with 7 bases between the two ends. This sample is part of a study of ipilimumab plus nivolumab after autologous stem cell transplantation. Across the study: The DLBCL cohort had primary refractory and relapsed disease, with 18-month progression-free survival of roughly 85% and 28%. Study-level results: Authors suggest TCR repertoire, Treg phenotype and gut microbiota support further study.

Here immunoSEQ multiplex PCR was the method, and the copy in TCRdb shows in-frame clones only, minus some. This table holds 15,000 to 20,000 clones, 81% found once. Ipilimumab, 1 mg/kg, started 14 to 28 days after autologous transplant. Patients got 3 mg/kg IV nivolumab weeks 1, 4, 7, 10, then biweekly through week 26. This receptor was taken from a male donor with diffuse large B-cell lymphoma. Sequences were derived from PBMCs, sampled in a trial of ipilimumab plus nivolumab as post-transplant consolidation. The gene calls are TRBV15 and TRBJ2-1; D unresolved. The CDR3 protein is CATSRQLNEQFF. CDR3 nucleotides: TGTGCCACCAGCAGGCAGTTGAATGAGCAGTTCTTC.